This TCR delta chain was captured by sequencing in a study of Vδ1+ human thymocytes. Study-wide points: Thymic TRG and TRD repertoires appeared highly polyclonal, with Gaussian CDR3 length distributions. Despite high sort purity, 20% to 25% of thymic T cell receptor delta sequences were Vdelta2.

The template was reverse-transcribed extracted RNA. Pooled V-gene forward primers with one constant-region reverse primer generated the CDR3 amplicons by multiplex PCR. TCRdb reanalysed the multiplex PCR reads with CATT. The top ten hold 0.5% of the sample, which has roughly 50,000 delta-chain clones, more than 15% seen once. Thymocytes were sorted as CD3+ TCRVdelta1+ TCRVdelta2- after alphabeta T cell depletion. As regards this clone: Its antigen is as yet unknown.

CDR1 and CDR2 from the germline V gene are TSWWSYY and QGS. V shed 4 bases and J 2 bases; nucleotides not matched to a gene: 6. CDR3 length: 15 amino acids. What was sequenced was Vdelta1+ gamma-delta thymocytes from the thymus. Subset in this sample: FACS-sorted CD3+ TCRalphabeta- TCRVdelta1+ TCRVdelta2- thymocytes. The clonotype was recovered from a boy less than two years old who had congenital heart surgery. V is TRDV1 and J is TRDJ1, with 8 positions matching TRDD3. The CDR3 bases are TGTGCTCTTGGGGGATTTACTGGGGGGACCGATAAACTCATCTTT. Its protein product is CALGGFTGGTDKLIF.